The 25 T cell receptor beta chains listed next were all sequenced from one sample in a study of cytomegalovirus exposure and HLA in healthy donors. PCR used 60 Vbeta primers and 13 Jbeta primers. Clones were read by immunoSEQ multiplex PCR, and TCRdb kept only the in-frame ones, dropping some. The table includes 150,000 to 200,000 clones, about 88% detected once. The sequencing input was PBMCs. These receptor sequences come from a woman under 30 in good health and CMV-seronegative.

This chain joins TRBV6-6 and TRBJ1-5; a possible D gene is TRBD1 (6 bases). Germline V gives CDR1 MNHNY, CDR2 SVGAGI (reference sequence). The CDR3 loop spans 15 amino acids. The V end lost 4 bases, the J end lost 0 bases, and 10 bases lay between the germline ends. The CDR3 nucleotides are TGTGCCAGCAGTTTGGACAGTTTTAGCAATCAGCCCCAGCATTTT. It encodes CASSLDSFSNQPQHF.

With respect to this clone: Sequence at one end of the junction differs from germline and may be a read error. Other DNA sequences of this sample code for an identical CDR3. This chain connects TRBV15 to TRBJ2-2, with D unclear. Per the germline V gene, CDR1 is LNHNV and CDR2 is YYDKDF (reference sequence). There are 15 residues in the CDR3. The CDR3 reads CATSRVTTYTGELFF. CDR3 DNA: TGTGCTACCAGCAGAGTAACTACCTACACCGGGGAGCTGTTTTTT.

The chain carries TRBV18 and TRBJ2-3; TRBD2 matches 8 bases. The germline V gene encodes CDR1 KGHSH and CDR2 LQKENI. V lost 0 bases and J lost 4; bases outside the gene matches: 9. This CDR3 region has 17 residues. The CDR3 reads CASSPPTSGPPADTQYF. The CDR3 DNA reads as TGTGCCAGCTCACCACCTACTAGCGGTCCTCCTGCAGATACGCAGTATTTT.

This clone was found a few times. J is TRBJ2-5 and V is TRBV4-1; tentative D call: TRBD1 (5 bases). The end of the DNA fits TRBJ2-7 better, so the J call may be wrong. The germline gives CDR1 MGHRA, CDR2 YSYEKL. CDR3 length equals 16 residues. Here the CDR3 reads CASSQDIARVGYEQYF. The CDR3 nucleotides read TGCGCCAGCAGCCAAGATATCGCCAGGGTGGGTTACGAGCAGTACTTC.

CDR3: CASSPGQDSYEQYF. The CDR3 DNA is TGTGCCAGCAGTCCGGGACAGGACTCCTACGAGCAGTACTTC. The rearrangement links TRBV27 to TRBJ2-7; 8 bases are shared with TRBD1. CDR3 size: 14 residues. The J segment lost 0 bases and the V segment lost 5 bases, leaving 3 bases of the junction unmatched. Germline loops: CDR1 MNHEY, CDR2 SMNVEV (reference sequence).

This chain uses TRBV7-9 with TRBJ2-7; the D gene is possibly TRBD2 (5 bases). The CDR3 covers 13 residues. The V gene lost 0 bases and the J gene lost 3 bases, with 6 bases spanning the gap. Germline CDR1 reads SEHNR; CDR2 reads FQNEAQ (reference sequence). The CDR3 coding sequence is TGTGCCAGCAGCTTAGCGGGAGACTACGAGCAGTACTTC. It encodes CASSLAGDYEQYF.

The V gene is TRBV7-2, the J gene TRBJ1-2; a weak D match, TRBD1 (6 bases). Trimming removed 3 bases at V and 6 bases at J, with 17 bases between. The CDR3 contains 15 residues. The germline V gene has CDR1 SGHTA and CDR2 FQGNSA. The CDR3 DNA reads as TGTGCCAGCAGCTTCCACTACAGGGAGGGGGATGGCTACACCTTC. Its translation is CASSFHYREGDGYTF.

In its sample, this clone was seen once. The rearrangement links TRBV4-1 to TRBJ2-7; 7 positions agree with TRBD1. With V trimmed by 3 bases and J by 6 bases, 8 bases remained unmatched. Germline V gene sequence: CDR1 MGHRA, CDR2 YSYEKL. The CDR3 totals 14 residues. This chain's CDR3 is CASSHQTGVAEQYF. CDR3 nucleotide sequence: TGCGCCAGCAGCCACCAAACAGGGGTGGCCGAGCAGTACTTC.

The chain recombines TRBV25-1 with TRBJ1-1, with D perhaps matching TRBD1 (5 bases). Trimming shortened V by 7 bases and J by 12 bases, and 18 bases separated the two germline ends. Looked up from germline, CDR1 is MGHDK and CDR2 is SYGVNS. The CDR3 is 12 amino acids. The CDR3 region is CASKGPLRESFF. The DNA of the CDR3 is TGTGCCAGCAAGGGGCCCCTTCGCGAGTCTTTCTTT. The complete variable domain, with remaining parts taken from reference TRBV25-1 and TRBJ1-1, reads EADIYQTPRYLVIGTGKKITLECSQTMGHDKMYWYQQDPGMELHLIHYSYGVNSTEKGDLSSESTVSRIRTEHFPLTLESARPSHTSQYLCASKGPLRESFFGQGTRLTVV.

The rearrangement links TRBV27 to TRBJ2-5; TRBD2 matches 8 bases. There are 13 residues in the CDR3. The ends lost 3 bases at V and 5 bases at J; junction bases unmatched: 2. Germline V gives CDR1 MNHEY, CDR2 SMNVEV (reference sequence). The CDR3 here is CASSFSSGETQYF. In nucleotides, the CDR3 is TGTGCCAGCAGTTTTTCTAGCGGGGAGACCCAGTACTTC.

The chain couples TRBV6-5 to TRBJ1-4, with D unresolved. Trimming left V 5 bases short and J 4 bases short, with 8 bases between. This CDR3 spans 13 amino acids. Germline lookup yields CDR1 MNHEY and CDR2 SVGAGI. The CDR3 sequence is CASSPRNNEKLFF. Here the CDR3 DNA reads TGTGCCAGCAGTCCCAGGAATAATGAAAAACTGTTTTTT.

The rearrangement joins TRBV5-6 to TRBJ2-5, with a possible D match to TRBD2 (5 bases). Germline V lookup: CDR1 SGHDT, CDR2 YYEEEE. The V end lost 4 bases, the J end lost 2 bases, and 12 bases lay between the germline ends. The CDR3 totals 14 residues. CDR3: CASSPTAVQETQYF. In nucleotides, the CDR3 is TGTGCCAGCAGCCCAACAGCGGTACAAGAGACCCAGTACTTC.

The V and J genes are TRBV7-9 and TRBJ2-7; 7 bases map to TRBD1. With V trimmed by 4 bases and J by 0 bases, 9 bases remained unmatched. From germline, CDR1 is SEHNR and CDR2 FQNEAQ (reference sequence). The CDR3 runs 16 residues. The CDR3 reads CASSSYRGRSSYEQYF. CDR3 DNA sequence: TGTGCCAGCAGCTCGTACAGGGGTAGGAGCTCCTACGAGCAGTACTTC. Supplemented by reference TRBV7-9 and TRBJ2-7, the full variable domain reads DTGVSQNPRHKITKRGQNVTFRCDPISEHNRLYWYRQTLGQGPEFLTYFQNEAQLEKSRLLSDRFSAERPKGSFSTLEIQRTEQGDSAMYLCASSSYRGRSSYEQYFGPGTRLTVT.

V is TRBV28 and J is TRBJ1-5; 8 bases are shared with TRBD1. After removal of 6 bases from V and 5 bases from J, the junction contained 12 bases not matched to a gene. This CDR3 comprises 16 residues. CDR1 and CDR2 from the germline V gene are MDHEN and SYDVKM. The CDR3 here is CASSSHQGQGYQPQHF. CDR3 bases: TGTGCCAGCAGCTCCCACCAAGGACAGGGCTATCAGCCCCAGCATTTT.

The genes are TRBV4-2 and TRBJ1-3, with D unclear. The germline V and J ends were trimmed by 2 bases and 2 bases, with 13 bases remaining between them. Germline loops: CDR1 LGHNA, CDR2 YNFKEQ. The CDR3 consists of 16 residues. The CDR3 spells CASSQPAGSTGNTIYF. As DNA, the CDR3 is TGTGCCAGCAGCCAACCAGCGGGCTCCACTGGAAACACCATATATTTT.

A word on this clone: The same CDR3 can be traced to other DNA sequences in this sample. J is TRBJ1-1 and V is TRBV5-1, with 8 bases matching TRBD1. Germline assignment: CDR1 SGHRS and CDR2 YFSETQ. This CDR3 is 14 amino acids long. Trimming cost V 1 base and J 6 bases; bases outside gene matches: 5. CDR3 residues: CASSLTGGVAEAFF. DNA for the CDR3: TGCGCCAGCAGCTTGACAGGGGGAGTCGCTGAAGCTTTCTTT.

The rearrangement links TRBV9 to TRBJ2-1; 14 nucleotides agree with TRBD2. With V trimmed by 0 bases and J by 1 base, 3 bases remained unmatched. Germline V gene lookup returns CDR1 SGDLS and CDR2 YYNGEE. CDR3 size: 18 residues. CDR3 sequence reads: CASSVAGLAGGSYNEQFF. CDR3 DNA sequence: TGTGCCAGCAGCGTAGCAGGACTAGCGGGGGGTTCCTACAATGAGCAGTTCTTC.

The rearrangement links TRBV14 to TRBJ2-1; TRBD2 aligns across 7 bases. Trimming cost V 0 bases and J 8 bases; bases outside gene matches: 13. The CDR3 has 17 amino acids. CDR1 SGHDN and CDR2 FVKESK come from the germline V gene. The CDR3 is CASSQDPAGTLTDEQFF. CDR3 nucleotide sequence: TGTGCCAGCAGCCAAGACCCAGCGGGAACTCTCACAGATGAGCAGTTCTTC.

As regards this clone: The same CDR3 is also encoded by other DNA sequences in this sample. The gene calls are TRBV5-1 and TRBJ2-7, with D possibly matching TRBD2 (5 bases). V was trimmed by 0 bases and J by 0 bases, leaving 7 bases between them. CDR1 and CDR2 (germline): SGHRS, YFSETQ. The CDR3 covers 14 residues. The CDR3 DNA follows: TGCGCCAGCAGCTTGGGTGGGAGCTCCTACGAGCAGTACTTC. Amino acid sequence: CASSLGGSSYEQYF.

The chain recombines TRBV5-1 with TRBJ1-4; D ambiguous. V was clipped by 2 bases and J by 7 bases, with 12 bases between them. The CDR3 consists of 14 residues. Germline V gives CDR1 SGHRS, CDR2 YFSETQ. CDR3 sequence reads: CASSLGSNGEKLFF. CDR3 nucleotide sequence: TGCGCCAGCAGCTTAGGGAGTAACGGTGAAAAACTGTTTTTT.

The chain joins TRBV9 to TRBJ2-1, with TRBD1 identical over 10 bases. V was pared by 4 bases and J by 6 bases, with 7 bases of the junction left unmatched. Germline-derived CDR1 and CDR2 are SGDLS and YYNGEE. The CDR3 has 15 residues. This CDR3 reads CASSFYRDRGNEQFF. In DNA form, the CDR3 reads TGTGCCAGCAGCTTCTACCGGGACAGGGGCAATGAGCAGTTCTTC.

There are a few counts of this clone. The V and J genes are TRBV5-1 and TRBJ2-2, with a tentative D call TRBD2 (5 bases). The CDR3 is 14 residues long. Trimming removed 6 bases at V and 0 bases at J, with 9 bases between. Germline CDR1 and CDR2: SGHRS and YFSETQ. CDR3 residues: CASMEDSNTGELFF. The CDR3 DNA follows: TGCGCCAGCATGGAGGACTCGAACACCGGGGAGCTGTTTTTT.

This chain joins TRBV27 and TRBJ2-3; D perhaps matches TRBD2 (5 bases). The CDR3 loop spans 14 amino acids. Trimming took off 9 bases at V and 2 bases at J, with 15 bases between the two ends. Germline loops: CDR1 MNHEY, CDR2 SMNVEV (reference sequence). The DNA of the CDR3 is TGTGCCAGTGGGTGGAGGTGGGCCACAGATACGCAGTATTTT. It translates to CASGWRWATDTQYF.

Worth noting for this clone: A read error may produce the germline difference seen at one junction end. The chain's CDR3 is CASSRFRGETLFF. CDR3 in DNA: TGTGCCAGTAGTAGGTTTCGCGGGGAAACACTGTTTTTT. This sequence joins TRBV19 and TRBJ1-4; D is unclear. Germline V lookup: CDR1 LNHDA, CDR2 SQIVND (reference sequence). This CDR3 is 13 amino acids long.

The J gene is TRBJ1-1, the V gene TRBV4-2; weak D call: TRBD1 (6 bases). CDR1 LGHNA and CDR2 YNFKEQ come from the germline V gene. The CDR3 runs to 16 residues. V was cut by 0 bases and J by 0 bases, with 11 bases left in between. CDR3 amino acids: CASSQDEGGMNTEAFF. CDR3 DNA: TGTGCCAGCAGCCAAGATGAGGGGGGGATGAACACTGAAGCTTTCTTT.